Each of the 32 T cell receptor beta chains below was sequenced from the same sample in a study of cytomegalovirus exposure and HLA in healthy donors. PCR employed 60 Vbeta and 13 Jbeta primers. Clones were read by immunoSEQ multiplex PCR, and TCRdb kept only the in-frame ones, dropping some. Counted here are approximately 160,000 clones, under 70% occurring once; the ten biggest clones make up less than 3.5%. Source material: PBMCs. Every receptor here comes from a woman aged 40 to 55 in good health and CMV-seropositive.

This clone was detected only a few times. V usage is TRBV5-1 and J usage is TRBJ2-3; TRBD2 matches 13 bases. The germline V gene encodes CDR1 SGHRS and CDR2 YFSETQ. The CDR3 is made up of 17 amino acids. With V trimmed by 4 bases and J by 2 bases, 7 bases remained unmatched. DNA of the CDR3: TGCGCCAGCAGCCCAGGGACTAGCGGGGACTTCACAGATACGCAGTATTTT. It is translated as CASSPGTSGDFTDTQYF.

The chain is built from TRBV29-1 and TRBJ2-5, with D possibly matching TRBD1 (6 bases). The closer fit of TRBJ2-7 to the DNA end suggests the J call may be wrong. Germline assignment: CDR1 SQVTM and CDR2 ANQGSEA. CDR3 size: 11 residues. CDR3 coding DNA: TGCAGCGTTGCTCAGGGGTACGAGCAGTACTTC. The encoded protein is CSVAQGYEQYF.

The V gene is TRBV7-2, the J gene TRBJ2-5, with a tentative D call TRBD2 (5 bases). Germline assignment: CDR1 SGHTA and CDR2 FQGNSA. CDR3 length: 16 amino acids. V lost 0 bases, J lost 4 bases, and 15 bases lay in between. CDR3 sequence reads: CASSLADRGIRETQYF. CDR3 sequence (DNA): TGTGCCAGCAGCTTAGCAGACCGGGGAATCAGAGAGACCCAGTACTTC.

This clone has just a few counts. Mismatch with germline at one junction end may stem from a read error. The chain joins TRBV7-9 to TRBJ1-2, with 7 positions matching TRBD1. Germline V CDR1 and CDR2: SEHNR, FQNEAQ (reference sequence). The CDR3 sequence is 12 residues long. The CDR3 DNA follows: TGTTCCAGCAGCTACGACAGGGAAGGCTACACCTTC. Translating gives CSSSYDREGYTF.

V is TRBV6-4 and J is TRBJ1-2, with D unclear. Germline CDR1 is MRHNA and CDR2 is SNTAGT. V shed 7 bases and J shed 0 bases, with 15 bases lying between them. The CDR3 sequence is 15 residues long. This CDR3 reads CASTPSSGANYGYTF. The CDR3 bases are TGTGCCAGCACCCCCTCGTCCGGGGCTAACTATGGCTACACCTTC.

This chain uses TRBV19 with TRBJ2-3; D perhaps matches TRBD2 (5 bases). The V gene lost 4 bases and the J gene lost 6 bases, with 8 bases spanning the gap. Per the germline V gene, CDR1 is LNHDA and CDR2 is SQIVND (reference sequence). The CDR3 extends over 12 amino acids. DNA for the CDR3: TGTGCCAGTAGTACTACTAGTGATACGCAGTATTTT. Protein sequence: CASSTTSDTQYF.

This rearrangement joins TRBV5-1 to TRBJ2-3, with 7 bases fitting TRBD2. V shed 0 bases, J shed 1 base, and the junction held 2 bases outside the gene matches. The CDR3 is made up of 15 amino acids. CDR1 is SGHRS and CDR2 is YFSETQ in the germline V gene. The CDR3 region is CASSLGAGGTDTQYF. DNA for the CDR3: TGCGCCAGCAGCTTGGGCGCGGGGGGCACAGATACGCAGTATTTT.

The genes are TRBV28 and TRBJ1-6, with D perhaps matching TRBD1 (6 bases). Trimming left V 7 bases short and J 9 bases short, with 16 bases between. Looked up from germline, CDR1 is MDHEN and CDR2 is SYDVKM. The CDR3 has 14 amino acids. CDR3 region: CASIPSRGGSPLHF. Here the CDR3 DNA reads TGTGCCAGCATTCCCAGTAGGGGGGGTTCACCCCTCCACTTT.

This chain uses TRBV25-1 with TRBJ2-3; TRBD1 might be the D (5 bases). CDR1 is MGHDK and CDR2 is SYGVNS in the germline V gene. Trimming pared 2 bases from V and 2 bases from J, leaving 11 bases between. The CDR3 covers 15 residues. The CDR3 sequence is CASSERDRHTDTQYF. The CDR3 bases are TGTGCCAGCAGTGAACGCGACAGACACACAGATACGCAGTATTTT.

On this clone: Relative to the germline gene, one junction end is altered; a read error may explain this. This rearrangement joins TRBV5-4 to TRBJ2-7; 10 positions agree with TRBD2. The CDR3 contains 15 residues. Germline V gives CDR1 SGHNT, CDR2 YYREEE (reference sequence). CDR3: CASSFGLAENYEQSF. CDR3 nucleotide sequence: TGTGCCAGCAGCTTTGGACTAGCGGAGAACTACGAGCAGTCCTTC.

This chain uses TRBV2 with TRBJ1-5, with D hard to call. The CDR3 contains 20 residues. The ends were cut back, 0 bases at V and 3 bases at J, with 24 bases in the middle. Germline V lookup: CDR1 SNHLY, CDR2 FYNNEI. This CDR3 is CASSEALLGGIMPLNQPQHF. CDR3 nucleotides: TGTGCCAGCAGTGAAGCGCTCTTAGGCGGGATAATGCCACTCAATCAGCCCCAGCATTTT.

This clone has more than one count but fewer than ten. This chain joins TRBV7-3 and TRBJ2-1; 7 bases fit TRBD1. J was trimmed by 9 bases and V by 4 bases; bases with no gene match: 6. Germline-derived CDR1 and CDR2 are SGHTA and FQGTGA. The CDR3 totals 13 residues. The CDR3 spells CASSSSGGSEQFF. CDR3 DNA sequence: TGTGCCAGCAGCTCCTCAGGGGGAAGTGAGCAGTTCTTC.

In this sample, this clone turned up a few times. The rearrangement uses TRBV9 and TRBJ2-7; D possibly corresponds to TRBD1 (5 bases). In germline, CDR1 is SGDLS, CDR2 YYNGEE. There are 15 residues in the CDR3. The V end was cut by 4 bases, the J end by 2 bases, with 16 bases between. The DNA of the CDR3 is TGTGCCAGCAGCCCCAGACAGCATACCCCCTACGAGCAGTACTTC. This codes for CASSPRQHTPYEQYF.

This rearrangement joins TRBV2 to TRBJ1-4; D possibly corresponds to TRBD1 (6 bases). Trimming cost V 4 bases and J 7 bases, with 13 bases left between them. CDR1 SNHLY and CDR2 FYNNEI come from the germline V gene. CDR3 length: 14 amino acids. The CDR3: CASSADGGAEKLFF. In DNA, the CDR3 is TGTGCCAGCAGTGCGGATGGGGGGGCTGAAAAACTGTTTTTT.

The rearrangement uses TRBV5-8 and TRBJ2-7, with a tentative D call TRBD1 (5 bases). Between the trimmed V and J ends, which lost 6 bases and 0 bases, there was a span of 19 bases. Germline CDR1 SGHTS, CDR2 YDEGEE. There are 16 residues in the CDR3. CDR3 DNA sequence: TGTGCCAGCACCCCCTCGCCCGGACATTCCTCCTACGAGCAGTACTTC. It encodes CASTPSPGHSSYEQYF.

This chain connects TRBV5-6 to TRBJ1-3; 7 bases line up with TRBD1. The V gene's germline CDR1 is SGHDT and CDR2 YYEEEE. With 4 bases clipped from V and 4 bases from J, the junction kept 11 bases outside the gene matches. This CDR3 is 16 amino acids long. DNA of the CDR3: TGTGCCAGCAGCACTCAGGGGGGCTCATACGGAAACACCATATATTTT. As protein: CASSTQGGSYGNTIYF.

The CDR3 region has the DNA TGTGCCAGCAGCTTAGATTTAGAGGGTATAGTTACTAATGAAAAACTGTTTTTT. Encoded protein: CASSLDLEGIVTNEKLFF. This chain connects TRBV11-2 to TRBJ1-4; D is undetermined. V lost 0 bases, J lost 2 bases, and 16 bases lay in between. CDR3 length: 18 residues. Germline V gives CDR1 SGHAT, CDR2 FQNNGV.

This clone was seen more than once but under ten times. CDR3 sequence: CASSLVESLAGAGGELFF. In DNA, the CDR3 is TGCGCCAGCAGCTTGGTGGAGTCACTAGCGGGAGCTGGCGGGGAGCTGTTTTTT. V usage is TRBV5-1 and J usage is TRBJ2-2; 11 positions agree with TRBD2. In germline, CDR1 is SGHRS, CDR2 YFSETQ. The V segment lost 0 bases and the J segment 7 bases; nucleotides outside the gene matches: 11. The CDR3 length is 18 residues.

This rearrangement joins TRBV7-8 to TRBJ1-2; D is uncertain. Between the trimmed V and J ends, which lost 1 base and 4 bases, there was a span of 4 bases. The CDR3 has 12 residues. Germline V gene sequence: CDR1 SGHVS, CDR2 FQNEAQ. This chain's CDR3 is CASSLDGYGYTF. The CDR3 nucleotides read TGTGCCAGCAGCTTAGACGGCTATGGCTACACCTTC. Variable domain in full (rest from reference TRBV7-8 and TRBJ1-2): GAGVSQSPRYKVAKRGQDVALRCDPISGHVSLFWYQQALGQGPEFLTYFQNEAQLDKSGLPSDRFFAERPEGSVSTLKIQRTQQEDSAVYLCASSLDGYGYTFGSGTRLTVV.

The chain uses TRBV27 and TRBJ1-2; 7 bases fit TRBD1. This CDR3 has 14 residues. Per the germline V gene, CDR1 is MNHEY and CDR2 is SMNVEV (reference sequence). With 5 bases clipped from V and 4 bases from J, the junction kept 7 bases outside the gene matches. In DNA form, the CDR3 reads TGTGCCAGCAGTCTCCGACAGGGAACCTATGGCTACACCTTC. It translates to CASSLRQGTYGYTF.

About this clone itself: Mismatch with germline at one junction end may stem from a read error. The chain uses TRBV7-8 and TRBJ2-7; TRBD2 matches at 9 bases. This CDR3 region has 16 residues. CDR1 SGHVS and CDR2 FQNEAQ come from the germline V gene. The chain's CDR3 is CASSLAIAGATYEQHF. The DNA for the CDR3 is TGTGCCAGCAGCTTAGCAATAGCGGGGGCTACCTACGAGCAGCACTTC.

This chain connects TRBV27 to TRBJ2-7; D may be TRBD1 (6 bases). The CDR3 runs to 14 residues. Germline V gene lookup returns CDR1 MNHEY and CDR2 SMNVEV (reference sequence). V lost 5 bases and J 1 base, leaving 12 bases between the germline ends. Written as DNA, the CDR3 is TGTGCCAGCAGTCAACAGGGTTCGTCCTACGAGCAGTACTTC. This codes for CASSQQGSSYEQYF.

This chain uses TRBV9 with TRBJ2-3, with 10 bases that match TRBD1. CDR3 length: 16 amino acids. Per the germline V gene, CDR1 is SGDLS and CDR2 is YYNGEE. The ends lost 3 bases at V and 8 bases at J; junction bases unmatched: 12. CDR3 DNA sequence: TGTGCCAGCAGCGACCGGGACAGGGGATCTTTTGTTACGCAGTATTTT. This codes for CASSDRDRGSFVTQYF.

This clone was seen only a few times. The V and J genes are TRBV5-1 and TRBJ1-1, with D possibly being TRBD1 (6 bases). Looked up from germline, CDR1 is SGHRS and CDR2 is YFSETQ. The ends were cut back, 4 bases at V and 5 bases at J, with 18 bases in the middle. This CDR3 has 15 residues. This CDR3 is CASSPPGGARTEAFF. For the CDR3, the DNA is TGCGCCAGCAGCCCTCCGGGGGGGGCGAGGACTGAAGCTTTCTTT.

This chain uses TRBV6-5 with TRBJ1-1; no clear D. The germline V gene encodes CDR1 MNHEY and CDR2 SVGAGI. V was shortened by 5 bases and J by 5 bases, with 9 bases between the two germline ends. This CDR3 spans 12 amino acids. This CDR3 reads CASSARGTEAFF. CDR3 nucleotide sequence: TGTGCCAGCAGTGCCCGAGGAACTGAAGCTTTCTTT.

This chain uses TRBV7-8 with TRBJ1-5; 8 bases match TRBD1. This CDR3 is built from 15 residues. Germline V gene sequence: CDR1 SGHVS, CDR2 FQNEAQ. The ends lost 6 bases at V and 1 base at J; junction bases unmatched: 5. DNA for the CDR3: TGTGCCAGCAGTTCGACAGGGGCCAGCAATCAGCCCCAGCATTTT. As protein: CASSSTGASNQPQHF.

This clone was seen a few times. The chain employs TRBV19 and TRBJ1-3; 7 bases agree with TRBD1. V was clipped by 3 bases and J by 0 bases; unmatched bases: 2. This CDR3 has 15 residues. Looked up from germline, CDR1 is LNHDA and CDR2 is SQIVND (reference sequence). The CDR3 DNA reads as TGTGCCAGTAGTATTGGGACAGCCTCTGGAAACACCATATATTTT. Its protein product is CASSIGTASGNTIYF.

This clone was counted a single time. The chain uses TRBV25-1 and TRBJ2-3; 10 nucleotides match TRBD2. CDR1 and CDR2 (germline): MGHDK, SYGVNS. Unmatched junction bases numbered 8, after V lost 4 bases and J lost 1 base. This CDR3 comprises 17 residues. The CDR3 is CASSVDTGTSGTDTQYF. CDR3 DNA: TGTGCCAGCAGTGTCGATACCGGGACTAGCGGCACAGATACGCAGTATTTT.

This chain connects TRBV7-3 to TRBJ2-1, with 9 nucleotides matching TRBD2. CDR1 and CDR2 (germline): SGHTA, FQGTGA. CDR3 size: 16 residues. Trimming at V came to 2 bases and at J to 9 bases, leaving 11 bases not matched to a gene. The CDR3 DNA reads TGTGCCAGCAGCTTAGGGGCGGGAGGGCCTTTTGGTGAGCAGTTCTTC. Its protein is CASSLGAGGPFGEQFF.

V gene TRBV20-1 combines with J gene TRBJ2-5; 7 bases align to TRBD1. This CDR3 has 11 amino acids. The V and J ends lost 0 bases and 14 bases, in that order; junction bases with no gene match: 6. Germline lookup yields CDR1 DFQATT and CDR2 SNEGSKA (reference sequence). Here the CDR3 reads CSARDLGQFYF. The CDR3 DNA reads TGCAGTGCTAGAGACCTGGGACAGTTCTACTTC.

This chain connects TRBV5-4 to TRBJ2-1; no firm D call. The germline CDR1 and CDR2 sequences are SGHNT and YYREEE (reference sequence). The germline V and J ends were trimmed by 4 bases and 4 bases, with 6 bases remaining between them. The CDR3 covers 12 residues. The CDR3 region is CASSQDYNEQFF. CDR3 in DNA: TGTGCCAGCAGCCAGGATTACAATGAGCAGTTCTTC.

V and J are TRBV5-6 and TRBJ2-1, with D uncertain. V was pared by 4 bases and J by 6 bases, with 17 bases between. The length of the CDR3 is 15 residues. Looked up from germline, CDR1 is SGHDT and CDR2 is YYEEEE. The CDR3 bases are TGTGCCAGCAGCCTCTTACTCGTAATACCCAATGAGCAGTTCTTC. Residues: CASSLLLVIPNEQFF.